This is a list of T cell receptor beta chains from one sample in a study of a mutant IDH1 vaccine in newly diagnosed glioma. Only in-frame clones appear in the TCRdb table, and some are missing; sequencing was by immunoSEQ multiplex PCR. The sample comprises roughly 64,000 clones, roughly 71% of which are singletons, and roughly 4.3% rests with the top ten. These TCRs are of unknown antigen specificity. This specimen was PBMCs, taken from a glioma patient whose treatment included an IDH1 peptide vaccine. The receptors were sampled from a man aged 45-65 years with glioma. Each CDR3 is given with its conserved first and last residue. Fields, in order: CDR3 protein, CDR3 DNA, CDR3 length, V gene, D gene, J gene. D genes are given only for firm matches.

CDR3aa: CAWTLLTRGNTEAFF; CDR3nt: TGTGCCTGGACCCTACTGACCCGAGGGAACACTGAAGCTTTCTTT; len: 15; v_gene: TRBV30; d_gene: -; j_gene: TRBJ1-1
CDR3aa: CASSQGGSGSVETQYF; CDR3nt: TGTGCCAGCAGCCAGGGCGGGAGCGGGTCTGTAGAGACCCAGTACTTC; len: 16; v_gene: TRBV11-2; d_gene: TRBD2; j_gene: TRBJ2-5
CDR3aa: CASSEWGRGDTGELFF; CDR3nt: TGTGCCAGCAGTGAATGGGGACGGGGGGACACCGGGGAGCTGTTTTTT; len: 16; v_gene: TRBV6-1; d_gene: TRBD2; j_gene: TRBJ2-2
CDR3aa: CAWSGTGQFLLNTEAFF; CDR3nt: TGTGCCTGGAGTGGCACGGGACAGTTTCTTCTAAACACTGAAGCTTTCTTT; len: 17; v_gene: TRBV30; d_gene: TRBD1; j_gene: TRBJ1-1
CDR3aa: CASSLWGQGYTEAFF; CDR3nt: TGTGCCAGCAGCTTATGGGGCCAGGGGTACACTGAAGCTTTCTTT; len: 15; v_gene: TRBV13; d_gene: -; j_gene: TRBJ1-1
CDR3aa: CASSRTGTHSGNTIYF; CDR3nt: TGTGCCAGCAGTCGAACCGGGACGCACTCTGGAAACACCATATATTTT; len: 16; v_gene: TRBV28; d_gene: -; j_gene: TRBJ1-3
CDR3aa: CASSPPDGKETQYF; CDR3nt: TGCGCCAGCAGTCCCCCGGACGGAAAAGAGACCCAGTACTTC; len: 14; v_gene: TRBV10-2; d_gene: -; j_gene: TRBJ2-5
CDR3aa: CASRNLQRPSIF; CDR3nt: TGTGCCAGTAGGAATCTCCAGAGACCTAGCATCTTC; len: 12; v_gene: TRBV19; d_gene: -; j_gene: TRBJ2-1
CDR3aa: CASSLGGSTNEKLFF; CDR3nt: TGTGCCAGCAGCTTAGGAGGCTCAACTAATGAAAAACTGTTTTTT; len: 15; v_gene: TRBV7-2; d_gene: -; j_gene: TRBJ1-4
CDR3aa: CASQWSDTGELFF; CDR3nt: TGTGCCAGCCAGTGGTCGGACACCGGGGAGCTGTTTTTT; len: 13; v_gene: TRBV6-1; d_gene: -; j_gene: TRBJ2-2
CDR3aa: CAWSAAGVAKNIQYF; CDR3nt: TGTGCCTGGAGTGCGGCGGGGGTTGCCAAAAACATTCAGTACTTC; len: 15; v_gene: TRBV30; d_gene: TRBD2; j_gene: TRBJ2-4
CDR3aa: CASSLAGNSFNEQYF; CDR3nt: TGTGCCAGCTCACTTGCGGGGAACAGTTTTAACGAGCAGTACTTC; len: 15; v_gene: TRBV18; d_gene: -; j_gene: TRBJ2-7
CDR3aa: CAGADTDTQYF; CDR3nt: TGTGCCGGTGCAGACACAGATACGCAGTATTTT; len: 11; v_gene: TRBV7-9; d_gene: -; j_gene: TRBJ2-3
CDR3aa: CSVRRNTEAFF; CDR3nt: TGCAGCGTTCGGAGAAACACTGAAGCTTTCTTT; len: 11; v_gene: TRBV29-1; d_gene: -; j_gene: TRBJ1-1
CDR3aa: CSHRATNQETQYF; CDR3nt: TGCAGCCACCGGGCCACAAACCAAGAGACCCAGTACTTC; len: 13; v_gene: TRBV29-1; d_gene: -; j_gene: TRBJ2-5
CDR3aa: CASSSWSGANVLTF; CDR3nt: TGTGCCAGCAGTAGTTGGTCTGGGGCCAACGTCCTGACTTTC; len: 14; v_gene: TRBV27; d_gene: -; j_gene: TRBJ2-6
CDR3aa: CASSLNIQYF; CDR3nt: TGTGCCAGCAGTTTAAACATTCAGTACTTC; len: 10; v_gene: TRBV6-5; d_gene: -; j_gene: TRBJ2-4
CDR3aa: CAWSFPGWVSNGYTF; CDR3nt: TGTGCCTGGAGTTTCCCGGGATGGGTATCGAATGGCTACACCTTC; len: 15; v_gene: TRBV30; d_gene: -; j_gene: TRBJ1-2
CDR3aa: CASSGTGSVTYDSPLHF; CDR3nt: TGTGCCAGCTCCGGGACAGGGTCAGTAACATATGATTCACCCCTCCACTTT; len: 17; v_gene: TRBV2; d_gene: TRBD1; j_gene: TRBJ1-6
CDR3aa: CASSSGGTAGYGYTF; CDR3nt: TGTGCCAGCAGCTCCGGTGGGACAGCAGGGTATGGCTACACCTTC; len: 15; v_gene: TRBV7-6; d_gene: TRBD1; j_gene: TRBJ1-2